The clone carrying this TCR beta chain was recorded only once. Exposure to brentuximab vedotin varied, and each patient had relapsed following autologous stem cell transplantation. Germline CDR1 reads MNHNS; CDR2 reads SASEGT. The ends were cut back, 0 bases at V and 3 bases at J, with 21 bases in the middle. The CDR3 runs 18 residues. Data came from immunoSEQ multiplex PCR; TCRdb stores just in-frame clones and leaves some out. This repertoire shows some 93,000 clones, approximately 92% found once; its top ten account for approximately 11%. This specimen comes from a study of PD-1 blockade in classical Hodgkin lymphoma.

The sequencing here drew on peripheral blood mononuclear cells (PBMCs), taken before the second cycle of nivolumab. The clonotype originates from a human donor with classical Hodgkin lymphoma. The chain uses TRBV6-1 and TRBJ2-7; a weak D match, TRBD1 (6 bases). CDR3 amino acids: CASSEAPGHLNRGYEQYF. The CDR3 DNA sequence: TGTGCCAGCAGTGAAGCGCCGGGACATCTTAATCGAGGCTACGAGCAGTACTTC.